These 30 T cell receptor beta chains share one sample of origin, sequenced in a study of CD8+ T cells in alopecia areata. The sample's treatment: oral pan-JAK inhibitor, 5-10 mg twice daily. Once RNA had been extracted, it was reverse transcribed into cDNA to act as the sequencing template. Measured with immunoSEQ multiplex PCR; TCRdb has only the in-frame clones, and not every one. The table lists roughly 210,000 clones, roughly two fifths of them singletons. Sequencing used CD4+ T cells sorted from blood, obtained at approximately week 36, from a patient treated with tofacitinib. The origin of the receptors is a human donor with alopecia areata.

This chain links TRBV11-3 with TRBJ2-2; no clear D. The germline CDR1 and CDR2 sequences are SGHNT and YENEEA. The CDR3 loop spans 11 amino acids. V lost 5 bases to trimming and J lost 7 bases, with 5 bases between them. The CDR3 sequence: CASSRNGELFF. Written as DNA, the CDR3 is TGTGCCAGCAGCCGGAACGGGGAGCTGTTTTTT.

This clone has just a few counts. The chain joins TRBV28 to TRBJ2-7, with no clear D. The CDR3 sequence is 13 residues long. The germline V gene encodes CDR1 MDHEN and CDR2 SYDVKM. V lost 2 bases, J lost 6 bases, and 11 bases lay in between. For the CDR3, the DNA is TGTGCCAGCAGTTTACGGCGAACTGGCGAGCAGTACTTC. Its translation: CASSLRRTGEQYF.

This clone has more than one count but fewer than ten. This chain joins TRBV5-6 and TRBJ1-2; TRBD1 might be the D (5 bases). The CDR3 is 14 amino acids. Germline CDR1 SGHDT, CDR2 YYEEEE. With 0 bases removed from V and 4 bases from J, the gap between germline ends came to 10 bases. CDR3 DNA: TGTGCCAGCAGCTTGGTACGGGGCAGCTATGGCTACACCTTC. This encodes CASSLVRGSYGYTF.

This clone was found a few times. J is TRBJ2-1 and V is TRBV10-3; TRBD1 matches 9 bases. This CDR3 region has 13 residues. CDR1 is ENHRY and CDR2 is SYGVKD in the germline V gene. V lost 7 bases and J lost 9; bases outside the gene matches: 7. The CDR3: CAIKQGAASEQFF. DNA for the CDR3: TGTGCCATCAAACAGGGGGCGGCGAGTGAGCAGTTCTTC.

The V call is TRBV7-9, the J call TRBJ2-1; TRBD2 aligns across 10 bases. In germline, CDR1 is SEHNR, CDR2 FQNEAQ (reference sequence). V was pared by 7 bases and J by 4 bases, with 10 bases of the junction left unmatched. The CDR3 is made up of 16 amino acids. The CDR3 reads CASTGGRTSGYNEQFF. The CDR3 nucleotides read TGTGCCAGCACTGGAGGCCGGACTAGCGGATACAATGAGCAGTTCTTC.

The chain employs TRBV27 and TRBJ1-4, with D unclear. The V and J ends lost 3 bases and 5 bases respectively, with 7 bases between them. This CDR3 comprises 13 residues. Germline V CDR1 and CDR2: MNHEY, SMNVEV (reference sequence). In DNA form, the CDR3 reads TGTGCCAGCAGTTTTGGGCCGAATGAAAAACTGTTTTTT. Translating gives CASSFGPNEKLFF.

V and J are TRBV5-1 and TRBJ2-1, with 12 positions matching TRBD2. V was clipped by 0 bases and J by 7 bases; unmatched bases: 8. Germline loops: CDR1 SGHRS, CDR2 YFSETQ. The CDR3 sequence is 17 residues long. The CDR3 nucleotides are TGCGCCAGCAGCTTGGCGACTAGCGGGAGTCCCAGGAATGAGCAGTTCTTC. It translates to CASSLATSGSPRNEQFF.

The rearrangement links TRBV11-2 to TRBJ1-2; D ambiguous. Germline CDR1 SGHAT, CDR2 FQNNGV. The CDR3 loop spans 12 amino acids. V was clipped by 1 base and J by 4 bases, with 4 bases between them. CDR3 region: CASSLVSYGYTF. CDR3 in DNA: TGTGCCAGCAGCTTAGTCAGCTATGGCTACACCTTC.

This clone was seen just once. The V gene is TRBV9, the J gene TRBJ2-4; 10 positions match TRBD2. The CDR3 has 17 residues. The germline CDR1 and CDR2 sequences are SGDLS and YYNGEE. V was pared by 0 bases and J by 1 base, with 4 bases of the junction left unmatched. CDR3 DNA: TGTGCCAGCAGCGTAGTGGCTAGCGGGGGCGCCAAAAACATTCAGTACTTC. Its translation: CASSVVASGGAKNIQYF. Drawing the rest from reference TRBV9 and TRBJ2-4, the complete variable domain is DSGVTQTPKHLITATGQRVTLRCSPRSGDLSVYWYQQSLDQGLQFLIQYYNGEERAKGNILERFSAQQFPDLHSELNLSSLELGDSALYFCASSVVASGGAKNIQYFGAGTRLSVL.

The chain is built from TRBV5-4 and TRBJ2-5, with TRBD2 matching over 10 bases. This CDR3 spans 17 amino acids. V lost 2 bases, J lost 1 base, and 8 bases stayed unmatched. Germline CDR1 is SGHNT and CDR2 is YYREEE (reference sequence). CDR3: CASSLQGLAASQETQYF. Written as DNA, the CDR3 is TGTGCCAGCAGCTTACAAGGACTAGCGGCTTCCCAAGAGACCCAGTACTTC.

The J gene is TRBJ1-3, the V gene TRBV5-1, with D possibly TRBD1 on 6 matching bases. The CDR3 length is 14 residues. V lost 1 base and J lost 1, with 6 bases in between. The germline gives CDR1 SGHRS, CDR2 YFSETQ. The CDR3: CASSLTGSGNTIYF. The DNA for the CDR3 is TGCGCCAGCAGCTTGACAGGGTCTGGAAACACCATATATTTT.

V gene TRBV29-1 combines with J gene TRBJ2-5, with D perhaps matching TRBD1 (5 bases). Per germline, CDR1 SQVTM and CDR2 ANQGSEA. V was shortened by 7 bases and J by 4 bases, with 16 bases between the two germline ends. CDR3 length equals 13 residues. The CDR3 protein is CSANGATSETQYF. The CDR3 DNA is TGCAGCGCCAATGGGGCCACCTCAGAGACCCAGTACTTC.

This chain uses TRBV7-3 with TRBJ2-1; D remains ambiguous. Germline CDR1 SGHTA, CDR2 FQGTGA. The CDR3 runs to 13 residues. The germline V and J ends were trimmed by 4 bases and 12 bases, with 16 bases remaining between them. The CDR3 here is CASSSTTATRQFF. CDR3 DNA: TGTGCCAGCAGCTCAACCACGGCAACTCGGCAGTTCTTC. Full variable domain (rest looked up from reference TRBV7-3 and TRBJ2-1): GAGVSQTPSNKVTEKGKYVELRCDPISGHTALYWYRQSLGQGPEFLIYFQGTGAADDSGLPNDRFFAVRPEGSVSTLKIQRTERGDSAVYLCASSSTTATRQFFGPGTRLTVL.

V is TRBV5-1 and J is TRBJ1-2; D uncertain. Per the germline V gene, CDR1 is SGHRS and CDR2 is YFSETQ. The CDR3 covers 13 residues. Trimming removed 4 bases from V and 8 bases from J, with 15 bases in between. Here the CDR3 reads CASSPPEAAGYTF. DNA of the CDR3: TGCGCCAGCAGCCCGCCGGAGGCGGCGGGCTACACCTTC.

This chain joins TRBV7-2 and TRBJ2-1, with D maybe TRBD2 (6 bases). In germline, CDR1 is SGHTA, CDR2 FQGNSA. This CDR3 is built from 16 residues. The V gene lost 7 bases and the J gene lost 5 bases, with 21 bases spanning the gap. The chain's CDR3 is CASTPGGSSLNNEQFF. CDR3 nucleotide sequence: TGTGCCAGCACCCCCGGAGGGAGTAGCCTAAACAATGAGCAGTTCTTC.

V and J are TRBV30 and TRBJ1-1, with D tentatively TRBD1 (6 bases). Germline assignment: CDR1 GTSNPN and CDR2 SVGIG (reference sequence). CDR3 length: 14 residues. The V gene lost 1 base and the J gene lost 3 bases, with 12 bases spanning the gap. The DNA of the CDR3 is TGTGCCTGGAGTGGGGTGCCAGGGGACACTGAAGCTTTCTTT. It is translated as CAWSGVPGDTEAFF.

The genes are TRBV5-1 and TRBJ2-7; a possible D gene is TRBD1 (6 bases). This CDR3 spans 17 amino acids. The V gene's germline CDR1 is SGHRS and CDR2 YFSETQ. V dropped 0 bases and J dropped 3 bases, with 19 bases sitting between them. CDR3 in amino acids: CASSLEVVGDNRYEQYF. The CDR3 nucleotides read TGCGCCAGCAGCTTGGAGGTGGTCGGGGACAACCGCTACGAGCAGTACTTC.

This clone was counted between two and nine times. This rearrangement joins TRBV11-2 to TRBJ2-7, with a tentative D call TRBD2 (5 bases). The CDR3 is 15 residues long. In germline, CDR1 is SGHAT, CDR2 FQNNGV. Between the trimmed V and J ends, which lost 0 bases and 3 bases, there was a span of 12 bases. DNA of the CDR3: TGTGCCAGCAGCTTAGAGGCGGGCACCAACTACGAGCAGTACTTC. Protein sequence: CASSLEAGTNYEQYF. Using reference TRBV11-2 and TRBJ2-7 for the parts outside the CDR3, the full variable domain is EAGVAQSPRYKIIEKRQSVAFWCNPISGHATLYWYQQILGQGPKLLIQFQNNGVVDDSQLPKDRFSAERLKGVDSTLKIQPAKLEDSAVYLCASSLEAGTNYEQYFGPGTRLTVT.

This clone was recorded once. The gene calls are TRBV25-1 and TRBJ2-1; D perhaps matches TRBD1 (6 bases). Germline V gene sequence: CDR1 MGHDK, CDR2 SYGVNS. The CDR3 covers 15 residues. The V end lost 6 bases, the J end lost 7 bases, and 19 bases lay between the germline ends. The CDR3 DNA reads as TGTGCCAGCAGGAAACAGGGTTATCTAGGGAATGAGCAGTTCTTC. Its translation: CASRKQGYLGNEQFF.

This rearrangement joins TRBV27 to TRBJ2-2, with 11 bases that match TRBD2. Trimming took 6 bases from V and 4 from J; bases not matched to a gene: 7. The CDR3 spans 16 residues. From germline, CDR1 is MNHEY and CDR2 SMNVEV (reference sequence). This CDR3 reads CASSLLAGVGTGELFF. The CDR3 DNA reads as TGTGCCAGCAGCTTACTAGCGGGAGTAGGCACCGGGGAGCTGTTTTTT.

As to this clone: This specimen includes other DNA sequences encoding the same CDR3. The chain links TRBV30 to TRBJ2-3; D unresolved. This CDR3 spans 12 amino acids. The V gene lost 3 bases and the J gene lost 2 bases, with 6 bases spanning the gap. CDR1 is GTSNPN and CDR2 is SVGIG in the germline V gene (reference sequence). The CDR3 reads CAWSGSTDTQYF. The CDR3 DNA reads TGTGCCTGGAGCGGTTCCACAGATACGCAGTATTTT.

CDR3 nucleotide sequence: TGTGCCAGCACTCCGGGGCCCGCTCCCCGTGAAGCTTTCTTT. As protein: CASTPGPAPREAFF. The J gene is TRBJ1-1, the V gene TRBV7-9, with D possibly being TRBD1 (5 bases). The germline V and J ends were trimmed by 7 bases and 7 bases, with 19 bases remaining between them. Germline V lookup: CDR1 SEHNR, CDR2 FQNEAQ (reference sequence). The CDR3 covers 14 residues.

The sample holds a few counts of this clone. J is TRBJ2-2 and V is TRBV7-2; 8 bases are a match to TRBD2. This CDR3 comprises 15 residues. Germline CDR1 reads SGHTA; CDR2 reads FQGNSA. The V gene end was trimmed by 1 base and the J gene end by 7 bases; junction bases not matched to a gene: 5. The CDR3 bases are TGTGCCAGCAGCTTAGGACTAGCGAGGGTCGGGGAGCTGTTTTTT. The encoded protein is CASSLGLARVGELFF. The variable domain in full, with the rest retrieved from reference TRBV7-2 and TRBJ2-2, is GAGVSQSPSNKVTEKGKDVELRCDPISGHTALYWYRQSLGQGLEFLIYFQGNSAPDKSGLPSDRFSAERTGGSVSTLTIQRTQQEDSAVYLCASSLGLARVGELFFGEGSRLTVL.

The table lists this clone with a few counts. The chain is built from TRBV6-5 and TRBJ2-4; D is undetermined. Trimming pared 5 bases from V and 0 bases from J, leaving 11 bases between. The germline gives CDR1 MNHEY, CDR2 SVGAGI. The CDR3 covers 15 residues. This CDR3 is CASSARPQAKNIQYF. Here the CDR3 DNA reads TGTGCCAGCAGTGCTCGACCTCAAGCCAAAAACATTCAGTACTTC.

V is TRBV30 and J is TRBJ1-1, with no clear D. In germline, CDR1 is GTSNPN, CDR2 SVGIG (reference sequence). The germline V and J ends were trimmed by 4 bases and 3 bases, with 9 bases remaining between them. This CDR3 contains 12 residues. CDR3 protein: CAWTLGHTEAFF. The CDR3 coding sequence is TGTGCCTGGACCCTAGGTCACACTGAAGCTTTCTTT.

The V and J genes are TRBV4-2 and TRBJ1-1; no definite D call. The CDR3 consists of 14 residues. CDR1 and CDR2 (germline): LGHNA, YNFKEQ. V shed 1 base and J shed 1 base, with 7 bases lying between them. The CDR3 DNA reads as TGTGCCAGCAGCCAAGTTCGGGAGAACACTGAAGCTTTCTTT. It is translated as CASSQVRENTEAFF.

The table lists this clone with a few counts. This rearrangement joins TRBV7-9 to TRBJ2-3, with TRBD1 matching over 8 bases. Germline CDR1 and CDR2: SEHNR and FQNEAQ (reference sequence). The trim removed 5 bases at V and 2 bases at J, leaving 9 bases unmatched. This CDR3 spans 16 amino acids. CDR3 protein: CASSRRTGGTTDTQYF. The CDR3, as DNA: TGTGCCAGCAGCCGACGTACAGGGGGTACCACAGATACGCAGTATTTT.

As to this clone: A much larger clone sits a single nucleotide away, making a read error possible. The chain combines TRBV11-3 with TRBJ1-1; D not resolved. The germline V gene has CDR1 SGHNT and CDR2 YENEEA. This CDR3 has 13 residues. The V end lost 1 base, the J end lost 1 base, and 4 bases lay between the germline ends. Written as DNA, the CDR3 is TGTGCCAGCAGCTTAGGGCCGAACACTGAAGCTTTCTTT. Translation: CASSLGPNTEAFF.

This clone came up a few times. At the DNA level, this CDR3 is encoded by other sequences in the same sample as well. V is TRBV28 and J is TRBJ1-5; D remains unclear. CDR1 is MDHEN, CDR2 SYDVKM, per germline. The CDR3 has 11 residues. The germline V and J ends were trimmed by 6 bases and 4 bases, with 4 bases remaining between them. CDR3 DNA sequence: TGTGCCAGCAGCTATAATCAGCCCCAGCATTTT. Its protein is CASSYNQPQHF.

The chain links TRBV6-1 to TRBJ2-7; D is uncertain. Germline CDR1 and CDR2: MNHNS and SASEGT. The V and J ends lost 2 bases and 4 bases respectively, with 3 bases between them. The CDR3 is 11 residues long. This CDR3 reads CASSERYEQYF. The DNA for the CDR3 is TGTGCCAGCAGTGAAAGATACGAGCAGTACTTC.